The entry below describes one T cell receptor beta chain. With V trimmed by 4 bases and J by 5 bases, 9 bases remained unmatched. The CDR3 length is 15 residues. Germline V gene data show CDR1 as MGHRA and CDR2 as YSYEKL. The sample comes from a study of blood T cell repertoires in COVID-19. Data came from immunoSEQ multiplex PCR; TCRdb stores just in-frame clones and leaves some out. The sample includes around 400,000 clones, 70% to 90% seen only once; the top ten take roughly 2.1%. Specimen: peripheral blood. The chain combines TRBV4-1 with TRBJ1-1, with 8 bases matching TRBD1. This clonotype was obtained from an older woman with COVID-19, enrolled during active disease. CDR3 residues: CASSPGQGRSTEAFF. The CDR3 region has the DNA TGCGCCAGCAGCCCTGGACAGGGTCGGTCAACTGAAGCTTTCTTT.